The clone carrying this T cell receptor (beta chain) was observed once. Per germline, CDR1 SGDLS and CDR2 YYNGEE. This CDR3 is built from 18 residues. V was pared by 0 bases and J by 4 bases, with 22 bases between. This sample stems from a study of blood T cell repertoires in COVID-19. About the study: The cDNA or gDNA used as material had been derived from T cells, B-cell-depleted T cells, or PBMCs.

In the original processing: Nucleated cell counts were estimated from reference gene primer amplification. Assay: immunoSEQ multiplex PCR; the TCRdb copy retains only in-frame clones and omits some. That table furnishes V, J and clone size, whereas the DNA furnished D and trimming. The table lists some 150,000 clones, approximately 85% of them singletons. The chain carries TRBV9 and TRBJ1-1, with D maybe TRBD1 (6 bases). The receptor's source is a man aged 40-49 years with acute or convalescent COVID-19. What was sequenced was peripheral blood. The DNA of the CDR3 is TGTGCCAGCAGCGTAGTGGGCAGGGGACCCAGGTTTGGCACTGAAGCTTTCTTT. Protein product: CASSVVGRGPRFGTEAFF.